The 23 T cell receptor beta chains given below trace back to one sample, sequenced in a study of T cells in Graves' hyperthyroidism and ophthalmopathy. Using RNA transcripts as the source, TCR beta CDR3 regions were amplified. TCR CDR3 regions were first amplified by RT-PCR with HTBI primers. In TCRdb, the multiplex PCR reads were re-called with MiXCR into one record per CDR3 protein. The profile covers hundreds of thousands of distinct CDR3 sequences, with under 15% appearing a single time and roughly 4.3% taken by the ten largest. The sequencing input was blood. These receptors all come from a woman in her forties with Graves' ophthalmopathy.

The table lists this clonotype with many counts. The chain couples TRBV28 to TRBJ2-2, with D maybe TRBD2 (5 bases). The V and J ends lost 0 bases and 7 bases respectively, with 15 bases between them. The germline gives CDR1 MDHEN, CDR2 SYDVKM. The CDR3 spans 16 residues. DNA for the CDR3: TGTGCCAGCAGTTTATGGAGTACCACCCGGGGCGGGGAGCTGTTTTTT. The encoded protein is CASSLWSTTRGGELFF.

The chain recombines TRBV12-3 or TRBV12-4 with TRBJ1-2; D ambiguous. This CDR3 is built from 14 residues. Trimming stripped 6 bases from V and 2 bases from J, with 13 bases between. CDR3 nucleotide sequence: TGTGCCAGCAGCCATATGGGATCGAACTATGGCTACACCTTC. Its translation: CASSHMGSNYGYTF.

The table lists this clonotype with many counts. J is TRBJ2-7 and V is TRBV7-3; no definite D call. The CDR3 spans 15 residues. In germline, CDR1 is SGHTA, CDR2 FQGTGA. The ends were cut back, 5 bases at V and 2 bases at J, with 16 bases in the middle. The chain's CDR3 is CASSHNLGSPYEQYF. The CDR3 DNA reads TGTGCCAGCAGCCACAACTTAGGATCGCCCTACGAGCAGTACTTC.

This clonotype was seen repeatedly, ten times or more. V and J are TRBV6-2 or TRBV6-3 and TRBJ2-2; 11 nucleotides match TRBD1. CDR3 length: 16 residues. CDR1 and CDR2 (germline): MNHEY, SVGEGT. J was trimmed by 4 bases and V by 6 bases; bases with no gene match: 7. DNA for the CDR3: TGTGCCAGCAGCAAAGGGACAGGGGGGAGCACCGGGGAGCTGTTTTTT. This gives the protein CASSKGTGGSTGELFF.

This clonotype has a handful of counts. The V and J genes are TRBV2 and TRBJ2-5; unclear D gene. This CDR3 region has 12 residues. The V gene lost 7 bases and the J gene lost 1 base, with 7 bases spanning the gap. From germline, CDR1 is SNHLY and CDR2 FYNNEI. The DNA of the CDR3 is TGTGCCAGCAAGGCAGCCCAAGAGACCCAGTACTTC. As protein: CASKAAQETQYF. Full variable domain (remainder filled in from reference TRBV2 and TRBJ2-5): EPEVTQTPSHQVTQMGQEVILRCVPISNHLYFYWYRQILGQKVEFLVSFYNNEISEKSEIFDDQFSVERPDGSNFTLKIRSTKLEDSAMYFCASKAAQETQYFGPGTRLLVL.

This clonotype was picked up many times. The J gene is TRBJ1-2, the V gene TRBV12-3 or TRBV12-4, with unresolved D. This CDR3 comprises 15 residues. Trimming removed 5 bases at V and 4 bases at J, with 17 bases between. CDR3 nucleotides: TGTGCCAGCAGTCAATCCATATCATCCCCCTATGGCTACACCTTC. It codes for CASSQSISSPYGYTF.

This clonotype appeared many times. The genes are TRBV28 and TRBJ1-1, with D possibly TRBD1 on 5 matching bases. This CDR3 region has 17 residues. With 5 bases removed from V and 1 base from J, the gap between germline ends came to 20 bases. CDR1 and CDR2 from the germline V gene are MDHEN and SYDVKM. The CDR3 region is CASSPWGWGEKNTEAFF. The CDR3 DNA sequence: TGTGCCAGCAGTCCCTGGGGTTGGGGGGAGAAGAACACTGAAGCTTTCTTT. The whole variable domain, filled in from reference TRBV28 and TRBJ1-1, reads DVKVTQSSRYLVKRTGEKVFLECVQDMDHENMFWYRQDPGLGLRLIYFSYDVKMKEKGDIPEGYSVSREKKERFSLILESASTNQTSMYLCASSPWGWGEKNTEAFFGQGTRLTVV.

This clonotype appeared many times. V and J are TRBV27 and TRBJ2-7, with D tentatively TRBD1 (6 bases). The germline CDR1 and CDR2 sequences are MNHEY and SMNVEV (reference sequence). Trimming took 10 bases from V and 2 from J, leaving 21 bases between them. The CDR3 contains 15 residues. Written as DNA, the CDR3 is TGTGCCACCGCCCCCCGGGACACCGCTACCTACGAGCAGTACTTC. Residues: CATAPRDTATYEQYF.

The rearrangement joins TRBV7-2 to TRBJ2-5, with D tentatively TRBD2 (5 bases). V lost 2 bases, J lost 0 bases, and 13 bases lay in between. The CDR3 is 16 amino acids. Looked up from germline, CDR1 is SGHTA and CDR2 is FQGNSA. Written as DNA, the CDR3 is TGTGCCAGCAGCTTATTCCAGCGGCTAAACCAAGAGACCCAGTACTTC. Translating gives CASSLFQRLNQETQYF.

This clonotype was seen many times. The chain links TRBV12-3 or TRBV12-4 to TRBJ2-7; D gene uncertain. Trimming removed 6 bases at V and 3 bases at J, with 6 bases between. The CDR3 runs to 11 residues. The CDR3 sequence: CASRDDYEQYF. In DNA form, the CDR3 reads TGTGCCAGCAGGGACGACTACGAGCAGTACTTC.

A remark on this clonotype: A clone one base away is much larger, so this may be a read error. The rearrangement joins TRBV6-5 to TRBJ2-4; D possibly uses TRBD1 or TRBD2 (5 bases each). The germline V and J ends were trimmed by 0 bases and 0 bases, with 6 bases remaining between them. Germline V gives CDR1 MNHEY, CDR2 SVGAGI. The CDR3 extends over 15 amino acids. The CDR3 DNA reads TGTGCCAGCAGTTACTCGGGGGTAGCCAAAAACATTCAGTACTTC. This gives the protein CASSYSGVAKNIQYF.

The table lists this clonotype with many counts. This chain links TRBV20-1 with TRBJ2-7; 10 nucleotides agree with TRBD2. Trimming cost V 6 bases and J 3 bases; bases outside gene matches: 8. CDR3 length: 14 residues. Germline CDR1 DFQATT, CDR2 SNEGSKA (reference sequence). DNA for the CDR3: TGCAGTGCGATTCAGAGCGGGAGGGGCTACGAGCAGTACTTC. Translation: CSAIQSGRGYEQYF.

This clonotype showed up many times. The chain links TRBV6-5 to TRBJ1-5; D is possibly TRBD1 (5 bases). Germline assignment: CDR1 MNHEY and CDR2 SVGAGI. The CDR3 loop spans 13 amino acids. V was pared by 4 bases and J by 4 bases, with 8 bases between. The CDR3 bases are TGTGCCAGCAGTTCGACAGAAAATCAGCCCCAGCATTTT. It is translated as CASSSTENQPQHF.

A few counts support this clonotype. At one boundary the junction diverges from the germline segment, which might be a read error. The gene calls are TRBV7-6 and TRBJ1-3, with D hard to call. This CDR3 is 13 amino acids long. Germline CDR1 and CDR2: SGHVS and FNYEAQ. The CDR3: CASSLPDGNTVYF. CDR3 DNA sequence: TGTGCCAGCAGCTTACCCGACGGGAACACCGTATATTTT.

This clonotype came up many times. The CDR3 sequence is CASSPLGGDRGEQYF. The CDR3 DNA sequence: TGTGCCAGCAGCCCCCTTGGGGGGGATCGGGGGGAGCAGTACTTC. This rearrangement joins TRBV7-2 to TRBJ2-7; 7 positions match TRBD2. The CDR3 contains 15 residues. Per the germline V gene, CDR1 is SGHTA and CDR2 is FQGNSA. With 5 bases clipped from V and 7 bases from J, the junction kept 14 bases outside the gene matches.

This clonotype has at least ten counts. The chain uses TRBV5-1 and TRBJ2-5; no definite D call. V shed 1 base and J shed 5 bases, with 9 bases lying between them. The CDR3 spans 13 residues. Germline V gene data show CDR1 as SGHRS and CDR2 as YFSETQ. CDR3 nucleotides: TGCGCCAGCAGCTTGATCCTAGGGGAGACCCAGTACTTC. Translation gives CASSLILGETQYF. The full variable domain, in which reference TRBV5-1 and TRBJ2-5 provide the parts outside the CDR3, is KAGVTQTPRYLIKTRGQQVTLSCSPISGHRSVSWYQQTPGQGLQFLFEYFSETQRNKGNFPGRFSGRQFSNSRSEMNVSTLELGDSALYLCASSLILGETQYFGPGTRLLVL.

In its sample, this clonotype was seen many times. The chain has TRBV28 and TRBJ1-5; D uncertain. There are 13 residues in the CDR3. Germline V gives CDR1 MDHEN, CDR2 SYDVKM. Deletions cut 6 bases from V and 3 bases from J, with 9 bases between. CDR3 DNA sequence: TGTGCCAGCAGCGGGCTGTACAATCAGCCCCAGCATTTT. Translation gives CASSGLYNQPQHF.

This clonotype occurred many times. The chain uses TRBV6-1 and TRBJ2-2, with 9 positions matching TRBD2. The CDR3 runs to 14 residues. Germline CDR1 reads MNHNS; CDR2 reads SASEGT. The V segment lost 3 bases and the J segment 8 bases; nucleotides outside the gene matches: 4. The CDR3 region is CASSDPGLAGELFF. Written as DNA, the CDR3 is TGTGCCAGCAGTGACCCCGGACTAGCGGGGGAGCTGTTTTTT.

The sample holds many counts of this clonotype. The chain links TRBV28 to TRBJ1-5; 8 bases fit TRBD1. CDR3 size: 14 residues. Germline V gives CDR1 MDHEN, CDR2 SYDVKM. The V segment lost 5 bases and the J segment 7 bases; nucleotides outside the gene matches: 7. CDR3 sequence: CASSPRTGRQPQHF. In nucleotides, the CDR3 is TGTGCCAGCAGTCCTCGGACAGGGCGCCAGCCCCAGCATTTT.

The chain combines TRBV19 with TRBJ2-7; 12 positions match TRBD1. CDR1 LNHDA and CDR2 SQIVND come from the germline V gene (reference sequence). With 5 bases clipped from V and 5 bases from J, the junction kept 7 bases outside the gene matches. The CDR3 runs to 15 residues. DNA for the CDR3: TGTGCCAGTAGTCCCCCCGGGACAGGGGGCAACGAGCAGTACTTC. Its protein product is CASSPPGTGGNEQYF.

The chain is built from TRBV11-2 and TRBJ2-7, with D unresolved. V was cut by 3 bases and J by 2 bases, with 11 bases left in between. CDR1 and CDR2 (germline): SGHAT, FQNNGV. The CDR3 is 14 residues long. DNA for the CDR3: TGTGCCAGCAGCTTCTACGACCGAGCCTACGAGCAGTACTTC. Amino acids: CASSFYDRAYEQYF.

This clonotype has ten or more counts. The V call is TRBV6-5, the J call TRBJ1-1, with D perhaps TRBD1 (5 bases). CDR1 and CDR2 from the germline V gene are MNHEY and SVGAGI. V was cut by 2 bases and J by 0 bases, with 13 bases left in between. This CDR3 region has 16 residues. For the CDR3, the DNA is TGTGCCAGCAGTTACAAGGGGTGGAAGATGAACACTGAAGCTTTCTTT. This translates into CASSYKGWKMNTEAFF.

This clonotype was recorded a few times. The CDR3 loop reads CASRLSDGRATYEQYF. In nucleotides, the CDR3 is TGTGCCAGCAGACTCTCCGATGGCAGGGCGACTTACGAGCAGTACTTC. This chain joins TRBV6-1 and TRBJ2-7; tentatively, D is TRBD1 (5 bases). The germline CDR1 and CDR2 sequences are MNHNS and SASEGT. Between the trimmed V and J ends, which lost 6 bases and 4 bases, there was a span of 22 bases. This CDR3 has 16 residues.